These 5 T cell receptor beta chains were sequenced from one sample in a study of Graves' ophthalmopathy and Graves' hyperthyroidism. The authors amplified TCR beta CDR3 regions, and they did so from RNA transcripts for repertoire sequencing. RT-PCR with HTBI primers came first, then second-round multiplex PCR. TCRdb re-called the multiplex PCR reads with MiXCR, one entry per CDR3 protein. The repertoire holds some 410,000 distinct CDR3 sequences, with under 25% as singletons. The sample consisted of peripheral blood. The receptors originated from a woman in her late teens or twenties with stable Graves' hyperthyroidism.

This clonotype was recorded a few times. The V call is TRBV12-5, the J call TRBJ2-5; 10 nucleotides match TRBD2. In germline, CDR1 is LGHNT, CDR2 FRNRAP. V lost 0 bases and J lost 5; bases outside the gene matches: 12. CDR3 length: 18 amino acids. This CDR3 is CASGLVLASGSTGETQYF. DNA for the CDR3: TGTGCTAGTGGTTTGGTACTTGCTAGCGGGAGTACCGGGGAGACCCAGTACTTC. Together with reference TRBV12-5 and TRBJ2-5, the CDR3 gives the full variable domain: DARVTQTPRHKVTEMGQEVTMRCQPILGHNTVFWYRQTMMQGLELLAYFRNRAPLDDSGMPKDRFSAEMPDATLATLKIQPSEPRDSAVYFCASGLVLASGSTGETQYFGPGTRLLVL.

This clonotype showed up just a few times. DNA for the CDR3: TGTGCCAGATCCGGGACGGATTCCTACGAGCAGTACTTC. Protein product: CARSGTDSYEQYF. The rearrangement links TRBV19 to TRBJ2-7; perhaps D is TRBD1 or TRBD2 (5 bases each). This CDR3 spans 13 amino acids. The germline gives CDR1 LNHDA, CDR2 SQIVND (reference sequence). The V end was cut by 9 bases, the J end by 1 base, with 13 bases between. Supplemented by reference TRBV19 and TRBJ2-7, the full variable domain reads DGGITQSPKYLFRKEGQNVTLSCEQNLNHDAMYWYRQDPGQGLRLIYYSQIVNDFQKGDIAEGYSVSREKKESFPLTVTSAQKNPTAFYLCARSGTDSYEQYFGPGTRLTVT.

At least ten counts were recorded for this clonotype. The chain uses TRBV20-1 and TRBJ1-5; 8 bases agree with TRBD1. This CDR3 comprises 15 residues. Germline V gene data show CDR1 as DFQATT and CDR2 as SNEGSKA (reference sequence). J lost 3 bases, V lost 2 bases, and 6 bases had no gene match. The CDR3 bases are TGCAGTGCTAGACAGGGGGCCAGGGTCAATCAGCCCCAGCATTTT. Translated, it gives CSARQGARVNQPQHF.

This clonotype appeared many times. V and J are TRBV27 and TRBJ1-1; 8 bases match TRBD1. V shed 7 bases and J 1 base; nucleotides not matched to a gene: 2. The V gene's germline CDR1 is MNHEY and CDR2 SMNVEV (reference sequence). The CDR3 contains 13 residues. CDR3 coding DNA: TGTGCCAGCACCGGGACAGGGAACACTGAAGCTTTCTTT. Protein product: CASTGTGNTEAFF.

This clonotype appeared many times. The J gene is TRBJ1-1, the V gene TRBV5-1; no clear D. With 0 bases removed from V and 1 base from J, the gap between germline ends came to 13 bases. Germline V gene sequence: CDR1 SGHRS, CDR2 YFSETQ. The CDR3 has 16 residues. CDR3 in DNA: TGCGCCAGCAGCTTGGCCAGCGGGCAGGCGAACACTGAAGCTTTCTTT. Residues: CASSLASGQANTEAFF.